This TCR beta chain is from a study of T cell responses to AZD1222 COVID-19 vaccine (dated by TCRdb to the early 2020s). For the wider study: AZD1222 recipients with second doses at about 4 weeks or about 12 weeks were pooled, because spike-specific TCR depth and breadth did not differ between schedules. A total of 233 trial participants underwent TCR sequencing, of whom roughly 210 had received two doses of AZD1222 and approximately 25 had received two doses of the MenACWY control vaccine. Trial participants were enrolled by age into subgroups of 18-55, 56-69 and 70-plus years, and roughly 150, 30 and 60 TCR-sequenced participants, respectively, were included in these subgroups.

The CDR3 regions of human TCRbeta chains were analyzed by immunosequencing. The study's own analysis went as follows. TCRs in the repertoires were compared against a reference library of SARS-CoV-2-specific TCRs that had been generated with the MIRA antigen-specificity platform. Breadth meant the fraction of unique TCRs that were SARS-CoV-2-associated, whereas depth meant the fraction of total T cells that were SARS-CoV-2-associated. Each spike-specific TCR was assigned to its reactive spike region and to a CD4 or CD8 class using the MIRA data. Log10-transformed breadth and depth values were compared by one-way ANOVA with Sidak's multiple comparisons tests. TCRdb re-hosts the immuneACCESS table, in-frame sequences only. Its copies lack some clones; in the studies checked, an unresolved V gene accounts for under half of them, and the cause for the rest is not known. V, J and clone size were drawn from that table, and D and trimming were deduced from the DNA. The sample table records about 130,000 clones; around 90% of these occur just once. 5% to 7.5% of the sample belongs to the ten largest clones.

Deletion took 9 bases off V and 8 bases off J, with a span of 16 bases between the germline ends. Including the terminal cysteine and phenylalanine, the CDR3 comprises 12 residues. Only the CDR3 portion is preserved as DNA: 36 bases, with reading frame beginning at the first base. CDR1 SNHLY and CDR2 FYNNEI were looked up in the germline V gene. As to this clone: It has no known antigen specificity. The sample holds no much larger clone one base away, and base qualities are not on file.

Overall study outcomes, separate from this receptor: Nearly half of unique spike-specific TCRs reportedly recognized epitopes outside regions mutated in the B.1.351 and B.1.1.7 variants. Vaccine-associated CD4 TCRs spanned the whole spike protein, with dominant responses in regions 160-218 and 743-854. In the small 56-69-year group, the increase in depth fell short of significance, most likely because of low power. A significant rise in spike-specific TCR breadth and depth was observed after two AZD1222 doses relative to day 0 and relative to MenACWY recipients. Only five to seven AZD1222 recipients were SARS-CoV-2 seropositive at baseline, limiting conclusions about previously exposed vaccinees. Most participants were white British and females outnumbered males, and the authors suggested that clonal diversity may have been underestimated. No day 14 peak-response samples were available, so repertoires were characterized only after the peak T cell response.

In the paper's terms, the time point label means: baseline before first vaccination. The vaccinee samples were drawn from two UK trials, COV001 and COV002, one of which was a single-blind randomized controlled phase 2/3 trial testing AZD1222 (ChAdOx1 nCoV-19) in healthy adults. For TCRbeta chain sequencing, PBMC samples from trial participants were taken at day 0 and at day 28 after the second dose. Sample: peripheral blood, taken on day 0 of AZD1222 vaccination. Recombination joined TRBV2 with TRBJ1-2; TRBD1 could be the D gene, as 5 bases match. The TCR was taken from an adult in good health. The sequenced DNA is TGTGCCAGGCAAACCCAGGGAGAAGGCTACACCTTC. It translates to CARQTQGEGYTF.